The rows below give T cell receptor beta chains drawn from one sample of a study of blood T cell repertoires in COVID-19. The assay was immunoSEQ multiplex PCR, and TCRdb's table has in-frame clones only and misses some. Altogether approximately 250,000 clones are present, less than 90% being singletons, with the ten largest covering 4% to 5%. Sequencing was carried out using peripheral blood. The source of these receptors is a man in his sixties with acute or convalescent COVID-19. Each CDR3 is given with its conserved first and last residue. The order of the fields is J gene, V gene, D gene, clone size, CDR3 protein, CDR3 DNA. A D gene is named only where the DNA matches it firmly. Only some rows state a clone size, as once, few, many or a class for expanded clones.

J: TRBJ2-1
V: TRBV19
D: TRBD2
size: .
CDR3: CASSILPRLAGEGNEQFF
DNA: TGTGCCAGTAGTATCCTACCCCGCCTAGCGGGAGAGGGGAATGAGCAGTTCTTC

J: TRBJ2-7
V: TRBV6-5
D: .
size: once
CDR3: CASSPGPVSSYEQYF
DNA: TGTGCCAGCAGCCCGGGTCCTGTCAGCTCCTACGAGCAGTACTTC

J: TRBJ2-2
V: TRBV28
D: .
size: .
CDR3: CASSFLWGLNTGELFF
DNA: TGTGCCAGCAGTTTCCTCTGGGGGCTCAATACCGGGGAGCTGTTTTTT

J: TRBJ2-1
V: TRBV11-2
D: TRBD2
size: .
CDR3: CASSPGTSGSRFF
DNA: TGTGCCAGCAGCCCCGGGACTAGCGGGAGCCGGTTCTTC

J: TRBJ1-4
V: TRBV12-1
D: .
size: .
CDR3: CASSFDGNEKLFF
DNA: TGTGCCAGCAGCTTTGACGGGAATGAAAAACTGTTTTTT

J: TRBJ1-1
V: TRBV6-5
D: TRBD1
size: few
CDR3: CASSRTGVEAFF
DNA: TGTGCCAGCAGCCGGACAGGTGTTGAAGCTTTCTTT

J: TRBJ1-3
V: TRBV7-8
D: .
size: .
CDR3: CASSLGDIGNTIYF
DNA: TGTGCCAGCAGCTTAGGGGACATTGGAAACACCATATATTTT

J: TRBJ2-2
V: TRBV2
D: .
size: .
CDR3: CASREQGRTGELFF
DNA: TGTGCCAGCAGAGAACAGGGCCGCACCGGGGAGCTGTTTTTT

J: TRBJ2-7
V: TRBV5-1
D: TRBD1
size: once
CDR3: CASSLGTGIQNYEQYF
DNA: TGCGCCAGCAGCCTCGGGACAGGGATTCAGAACTACGAGCAGTACTTC

J: TRBJ1-5
V: TRBV7-2
D: .
size: .
CDR3: CASSLARGPFWPQHF
DNA: TGTGCCAGCAGCTTAGCGCGGGGGCCCTTTTGGCCCCAGCATTTT

J: TRBJ2-3
V: TRBV5-1
D: TRBD2
size: .
CDR3: CASRPSAGGPDTQYF
DNA: TGCGCCAGCAGACCCTCAGCGGGGGGGCCAGATACGCAGTATTTT

J: TRBJ2-1
V: TRBV28
D: .
size: few
CDR3: CASSSAGSGYNEQFF
DNA: TGTGCCAGCAGTTCCGCCGGGAGCGGCTACAATGAGCAGTTCTTC

J: TRBJ1-1
V: TRBV28
D: TRBD1
size: .
CDR3: CASFSQGEREAFF
DNA: TGTGCCAGCTTTTCCCAGGGGGAGAGGGAAGCTTTCTTT

J: TRBJ1-5
V: TRBV19
D: TRBD1
size: .
CDR3: CASNMDRGDQPQHF
DNA: TGTGCCAGTAACATGGACAGGGGGGACCAGCCCCAGCATTTT

J: TRBJ2-1
V: TRBV15
D: .
size: .
CDR3: CATSWVGQRAGWEQFF
DNA: TGTGCCACCAGCTGGGTGGGACAGCGGGCGGGATGGGAGCAGTTCTTC

J: TRBJ2-1
V: TRBV4-1
D: TRBD2
size: few
CDR3: CASSQLGGAYEQFF
DNA: TGCGCCAGCAGCCAACTCGGGGGGGCGTATGAGCAGTTCTTC

J: TRBJ1-5
V: TRBV6-5
D: .
size: .
CDR3: CASSYSPSGNQPQHF
DNA: TGTGCCAGCAGTTACTCGCCTTCGGGCAATCAGCCCCAGCATTTT

J: TRBJ2-3
V: TRBV6-5
D: .
size: .
CDR3: CASSTTGDLTDTQYF
DNA: TGTGCCAGCAGTACCACAGGTGACCTAACAGATACGCAGTATTTT

J: TRBJ2-1
V: TRBV28
D: TRBD2
size: .
CDR3: CASSSSTSGRYNEQFF
DNA: TGTGCCAGCAGTTCGTCGACTAGCGGTCGGTACAATGAGCAGTTCTTC

J: TRBJ1-5
V: TRBV12-5
D: .
size: .
CDR3: CASGFRDQPQHF
DNA: TGTGCTAGTGGTTTCAGGGATCAGCCCCAGCATTTT

J: TRBJ2-3
V: TRBV2
D: TRBD1
size: .
CDR3: CASSLGQPSTDTQYF
DNA: TGTGCCAGCAGTCTGGGACAGCCCAGTACAGATACGCAGTATTTT

J: TRBJ2-7
V: TRBV27
D: TRBD1
size: .
CDR3: CASSLGQGHSYEQYF
DNA: TGTGCCAGCAGTTTAGGACAGGGCCACTCCTACGAGCAGTACTTC

J: TRBJ1-6
V: TRBV5-8
D: TRBD1
size: once
CDR3: CASSNVQGQRNSPLHF
DNA: TGTGCCAGCAGCAACGTACAGGGACAGAGAAATTCACCCCTCCACTTT

J: TRBJ2-1
V: TRBV5-6
D: TRBD2
size: .
CDR3: CASRPLADSYNEQFF
DNA: TGTGCCAGCAGACCGCTAGCGGACTCCTACAATGAGCAGTTCTTC

J: TRBJ2-3
V: TRBV6-2/TRBV6-3
D: .
size: .
CDR3: CASSYFSGDITDTQYF
DNA: TGTGCCAGCAGTTACTTCTCGGGAGATATCACAGATACGCAGTATTTT

J: TRBJ1-2
V: TRBV9
D: TRBD1
size: .
CDR3: CASSPGQGEYYGYTF
DNA: TGTGCCAGCAGCCCAGGACAGGGTGAATACTATGGCTACACCTTC

J: TRBJ2-7
V: TRBV28
D: TRBD1
size: once
CDR3: CATTGQGYEQYF
DNA: TGTGCCACAACGGGACAGGGCTACGAGCAGTACTTC

J: TRBJ2-5
V: TRBV19
D: TRBD1
size: .
CDR3: CASSIDLGQGRIRYF
DNA: TGTGCCAGTAGTATAGATCTGGGACAGGGGAGAATCCGGTACTTC

J: TRBJ2-5
V: TRBV10-3
D: .
size: .
CDR3: CAISESTGRIETQYF
DNA: TGTGCCATCAGTGAGTCGACAGGGAGGATTGAGACCCAGTACTTC

J: TRBJ1-2
V: TRBV27
D: .
size: .
CDR3: CASSLRQGDYGYTF
DNA: TGTGCCAGCAGTCTCCGACAAGGTGACTATGGCTACACCTTC

J: TRBJ2-1
V: TRBV6-8
D: .
size: .
CDR3: CASSPTRDNEQFF
DNA: TGTGCCAGCAGTCCAACCAGGGACAATGAGCAGTTCTTC

J: TRBJ1-1
V: TRBV11-2
D: .
size: .
CDR3: CASSAGGTEAFF
DNA: TGTGCCAGCAGCGCTGGCGGCACTGAAGCTTTCTTT

J: TRBJ2-2
V: TRBV6-6
D: .
size: .
CDR3: CASRGQHRLVSGELFF
DNA: TGTGCCAGCAGGGGACAACACAGGCTGGTGAGCGGGGAGCTGTTTTTT

J: TRBJ2-3
V: TRBV4-3
D: .
size: .
CDR3: CASSQDMGGGDTDTQYF
DNA: TGCGCCAGCAGCCAAGATATGGGCGGCGGGGACACAGATACGCAGTATTTT

J: TRBJ1-1
V: TRBV7-8
D: .
size: .
CDR3: CASSPGMNTEAFF
DNA: TGTGCCAGCAGCCCCGGTATGAACACTGAAGCTTTCTTT

J: TRBJ1-1
V: TRBV5-1
D: .
size: .
CDR3: CASSLADWGMEAFF
DNA: TGCGCCAGCAGCTTGGCGGACTGGGGTATGGAGGCTTTCTTT

J: TRBJ1-2
V: TRBV6-5
D: .
size: .
CDR3: CASSYAGGNYGYTF
DNA: TGTGCCAGCAGTTACGCAGGTGGGAACTATGGCTACACCTTC

J: TRBJ2-1
V: TRBV5-1
D: TRBD2
size: .
CDR3: CASSSSGSSYNEQFF
DNA: TGCGCCAGCAGTTCTAGCGGGAGCTCCTACAATGAGCAGTTCTTC